Presented here are 6 T cell receptor beta chains from one specimen sequenced in a study of shared clonotypes between healthy human individuals. Clones were read by immunoSEQ multiplex PCR, and TCRdb kept only the in-frame ones, dropping some. The data contain some 2,100,000 clones, under 95% of them seen just once; the ten biggest clones take up about 1.8%. Naive CD8 populations comprised CD45RO-negative cells positively selected for CCR7, excluding terminally differentiated effector memory CD45RA+ cells. Sequencing input: naive CD8+ T cells from PBMCs. These receptors came from a young man in good health. Some clones in this sample may be carry-over from other donors' samples.

This sequence joins TRBV15 and TRBJ2-7; D remains unclear. Looked up from germline, CDR1 is LNHNV and CDR2 is YYDKDF (reference sequence). With 5 bases removed from V and 0 bases from J, the gap between germline ends came to 14 bases. This CDR3 is 15 amino acids long. The CDR3 spells CATSDTLRTSYEQYF. DNA for the CDR3: TGTGCCACCAGCGACACCCTCAGGACCTCCTACGAGCAGTACTTC. Using reference TRBV15 and TRBJ2-7 for the parts outside the CDR3, the full variable domain is DAMVIQNPRYQVTQFGKPVTLSCSQTLNHNVMYWYQQKSSQAPKLLFHYYDKDFNNEADTPDNFQSRRPNTSFCFLDIRSPGLGDTAMYLCATSDTLRTSYEQYFGPGTRLTVT.

To note about this clone: At the DNA level, this CDR3 is encoded by other sequences in the same sample as well. The rearrangement links TRBV11-2 to TRBJ2-1, with no clear D. V lost 5 bases and J 2 bases, leaving 16 bases between the germline ends. The CDR3 contains 16 residues. Germline-derived CDR1 and CDR2 are SGHAT and FQNNGV. The CDR3 here is CASSPSLAGTYNEQFF. CDR3 coding DNA: TGTGCCAGCAGCCCCTCCTTAGCCGGAACCTACAATGAGCAGTTCTTC.

The rearrangement uses TRBV11-2 and TRBJ1-2, with a possible D match to TRBD1 (5 bases). CDR1 and CDR2 from the germline V gene are SGHAT and FQNNGV. The V gene lost 3 bases and the J gene lost 2 bases, with 13 bases spanning the gap. CDR3 length: 15 residues. The CDR3 DNA sequence: TGTGCCAGCAGCTTGGGACTCCTCTCCAACTATGGCTACACCTTC. Encoded protein: CASSLGLLSNYGYTF.

In DNA, the CDR3 is TGTGCCAGCGGGGGGCAGCAAGAGACCCAGTACTTC. This codes for CASGGQQETQYF. This rearrangement joins TRBV7-9 to TRBJ2-5; the D call may be TRBD1 or TRBD2 (6 bases each). This CDR3 region has 12 residues. The germline CDR1 and CDR2 sequences are SEHNR and FQNEAQ (reference sequence). V was cut by 8 bases and J by 2 bases, with 9 bases left in between.

The chain has TRBV28 and TRBJ2-3; 7 bases map to TRBD2. The CDR3 has 15 residues. Per germline, CDR1 MDHEN and CDR2 SYDVKM. Trimming at V came to 1 base and at J to 2 bases, leaving 3 bases not matched to a gene. CDR3 nucleotide sequence: TGTGCCAGCAGTTTATCCAGCGGGGACACAGATACGCAGTATTTT. Its protein is CASSLSSGDTDTQYF.

This clone was picked up one time. The same CDR3 arises from other DNA sequences in this sample as well. V gene TRBV7-9 combines with J gene TRBJ1-2; D not resolved. Germline CDR1 and CDR2: SEHNR and FQNEAQ (reference sequence). CDR3 size: 12 residues. The ends were cut back, 1 base at V and 7 bases at J, with 7 bases in the middle. Written as DNA, the CDR3 is TGTGCCAGCAGCTTAGGGGGTTTTGGCTACACCTTC. It specifies CASSLGGFGYTF.